One sample yielded the 19 T cell receptor delta chains listed below, sequenced in a study of γδ T cells in repeated Plasmodium falciparum infection. TCRdb redid the clone calls on the multiplex PCR reads with CATT. Of 75,000 to 100,000 delta-chain clones detected, more than 1.4% appear once; the ten largest clones hold 7% to 9.5%. Flow sorting of PBMC yielded separate Vgamma9/Vdelta2+ and Vdelta2-negative gammadelta T cell populations for bulk repertoire analysis. Sequencing was carried out using gamma-delta T cells from blood. These receptors were collected from a pool of human donors (malaria-infected and uninfected, not separated).

This clone was counted only a few times. TCRdb has a much larger clone's protein, which differs at residue 12 from the translation of this DNA, likely because of a read error; what is shown is the protein translated from the DNA. The chain combines TRDV2 with TRDJ1; 9 nucleotides match TRDD3. The J gene, left out of TCRdb, was set here by checking the DNA against germline. CDR3 length equals 17 residues. With 2 bases clipped from V and 4 bases from J, the junction kept 13 bases outside the gene matches. Germline V gives CDR1 GEAIGNYY, CDR2 EKD. The CDR3 protein is CACDILHRLGDIDKLIF. The DNA for the CDR3 is TGTGCCTGTGACATCCTTCATCGACTGGGGGACATCGATAAACTCATCTTT.

This clone was counted many times. The amino acid sequence in TCRdb belongs to a much larger clone and departs from this DNA's translation at residue 14, likely a sequencing read error; the sequence shown is translated from the DNA. The chain uses TRDV2 and TRDJ3; 13 bases are shared with TRDD3. Because TCRdb records no J gene, it was assigned here through a match of the DNA to germline. Germline lookup yields CDR1 GEAIGNYY and CDR2 EKD. The V gene end was trimmed by 3 bases and the J gene end by 5 bases; junction bases not matched to a gene: 15. The CDR3 is made up of 21 amino acids. This chain's CDR3 is CACDEVLGDTPRSRDTRQMFF. In nucleotides, the CDR3 is TGTGCCTGTGACGAGGTACTGGGGGATACGCCCCGTTCCCGGGACACCCGACAGATGTTTTTC.

Details on this clone: For this DNA, TCRdb reports the protein of a much larger clone, which diverges at residue 8, most likely from a read error; the protein presented here is translated directly from the DNA. The chain uses TRDV1 and TRDJ1; 9 nucleotides line up with TRDD3. No J gene is reported in TCRdb; it was inferred here by comparing the DNA with germline. The J segment lost 0 bases and the V segment lost 4 bases, leaving 15 bases of the junction unmatched. Per germline, CDR1 TSWWSYY and CDR2 QGS. The CDR3 extends over 19 amino acids. In DNA, the CDR3 is TGTGCTCTTGGGGGACGCCTCCCTTGGGGGATAAAGTACACCGATAAACTCATCTTT. Translating gives CALGGRLPWGIKYTDKLIF.

There are a few counts of this clone. The protein given by TCRdb reflects a much larger clone and differs at residue 9 from this DNA's translation, likely from a read error; the protein shown is the DNA's translation. The chain couples TRDV2 to TRDJ1; TRDD3 agrees at 8 bases. Here the J gene was assigned by germline matching of the DNA, as TCRdb has none. This CDR3 has 17 amino acids. CDR1 and CDR2 (germline): GEAIGNYY, EKD. With 2 bases clipped from V and 1 base from J, the junction kept 11 bases outside the gene matches. The CDR3 is CACDSLLGGTGTDKLIF. The DNA for the CDR3 is TGTGCCTGTGACAGCCTACTGGGGGGTACGGGCACCGATAAACTCATCTTT.

This clone has only a few counts. The amino acid sequence in TCRdb belongs to a much larger clone and departs from this DNA's translation at residue 17, likely a sequencing read error; the sequence shown is translated from the DNA. TRDV1 is the V gene, and the J gene was not called; the table's D call, TRDD3, has no DNA check behind it. CDR1 is TSWWSYY and CDR2 is QGS in the germline V gene. The CDR3 length is 19 residues. Here the CDR3 reads CALGELWLQGVGYTDKHIF. DNA for the CDR3: TGTGCTCTTGGGGAACTATGGCTACAGGGAGTGGGTTACACCGATAAACACATCTTT.

This clone turned up a few times. The TCRdb protein, from a much larger clone, departs from this DNA's translation at residue 11, likely by read error; the protein shown derives from the DNA. The chain employs TRDV3 and TRDJ1; 12 bases line up with TRDD3. The J gene, absent from TCRdb, was called here by matching the DNA to germline. The V gene's germline CDR1 is TVYSNPD and CDR2 GDNSRS (reference sequence). With V trimmed by 1 base and J by 3 bases, 30 bases remained unmatched. The length of the CDR3 is 23 residues. The CDR3 DNA reads TGTGCCTTTATCTACCCACGGCCAAAATTACCAACTGGGGGATACATCCCCTCCGATAAACTCATCTTT. This gives the protein CAFIYPRPKLPTGGYIPSDKLIF.

This clone was recorded many times. V usage is TRDV1 and J usage is TRDJ1, with unresolved D. The J gene is not listed in TCRdb, so it was assigned here from a DNA match to germline. Trimming stripped 4 bases from V and 0 bases from J, with 12 bases between. Germline V CDR1 and CDR2: TSWWSYY, QGS. The CDR3 has 15 amino acids. CDR3 protein: CALGVRPFDTDKLIF. The CDR3 nucleotides read TGTGCTCTTGGGGTACGGCCTTTCGACACCGATAAACTCATCTTT.

In the case of this clone: TCRdb's entry gives the protein of a much larger clone, which mismatches this DNA's translation at residue 10, likely from a read error; the protein reported here is translated from the DNA. The chain has TRDV1 and TRDJ1; tentatively, D is TRDD3 (5 bases). TCRdb supplies no J gene; here it was assigned by aligning the nucleotide sequence to germline. Trimming took off 2 bases at V and 3 bases at J, with 13 bases between the two ends. The CDR3 has 15 amino acids. Germline CDR1 is TSWWSYY and CDR2 is QGS. The chain's CDR3 is CALGELGFYADKLIF. CDR3 in DNA: TGTGCTCTTGGGGAATTGGGGTTTTACGCCGATAAACTCATCTTT.

As regards this clone: This DNA translates differently at residue 12 from the TCRdb protein, which is that of a much larger clone; a read error is likely, and the protein shown is the DNA's own translation. The gene calls are TRDV2 and TRDJ2; a weak D match, TRDD3 (6 bases). The J gene was missing in TCRdb and was found by matching the end of the DNA to germline. This CDR3 has 16 amino acids. Germline CDR1 GEAIGNYY, CDR2 EKD. In DNA form, the CDR3 reads TGTGCCTGTGACACGAAGGGGGAAGCTTTGACAACACAACTCTTCTTT. It specifies CACDTKGEALTTQLFF.

Concerning this clone: The protein that TCRdb holds for this DNA derives from a much larger clone and differs from the translated DNA at residue 4, which likely indicates a read error; the protein shown here is translated from the DNA. This chain links TRDV2 with TRDJ1; TRDD3 aligns across 12 bases. TCRdb does not report a J gene; here it was assigned by matching the DNA to germline references. The CDR3 loop spans 19 amino acids. Germline values: CDR1 GEAIGNYY, CDR2 EKD. CDR3 region: CACGTGLGDTLAGTDKLIF. The CDR3 DNA follows: TGTGCCTGTGGCACCGGACTGGGGGATACCCTAGCGGGCACCGATAAACTCATCTTT.

A few counts support this clone. This DNA's translation and the protein TCRdb lists, from a much larger clone, do not match at residue 12, likely due to a read error; the protein shown is translated from the DNA. No J gene was named, though the V gene is TRDV2. The CDR3 covers 13 residues. CDR1 is GEAIGNYY and CDR2 is EKD in the germline V gene. CDR3 in DNA: TGTGCCTGTGAGCCTCTATTGACCGATAAACTCACCTTT. It specifies CACEPLLTDKLTF.

In this sample, this clone turned up a few times. A read error is likely here: a far larger clone is one base away. This chain joins TRDV1 and TRDJ2; 9 positions match TRDD2. The J gene, not given by TCRdb, was assigned here from a germline match of the nucleotide sequence. The CDR3 extends over 19 amino acids. Germline V gene sequence: CDR1 TSWWSYY, CDR2 QGS. The CDR3 here is CALGDPSYGLGIRAAQLFF. CDR3 sequence (DNA): TGTGCCCTTGGGGACCCTTCCTACGGACTGGGGATAAGGGCAGCACAACTCTTCTTT.

On this clone itself: This may be a read error, as it is one base from a much larger clone. This chain joins TRDV1 and TRDJ1; 11 positions agree with TRDD3. The J gene was not available in TCRdb and was assigned here by matching the DNA to germline segments. This CDR3 has 21 amino acids. Germline-derived CDR1 and CDR2 are TSWWSYY and QGS. This CDR3 reads CALGDSSPYIWGIPYTDKLIF. In nucleotides, the CDR3 is TGCGCTCTTGGGGATTCTTCCCCTTATATCTGGGGGATACCGTACACCGATAAACTCATCTTT.

This clone was detected only a few times. TCRdb lists the protein of a much larger clone for this DNA, which differs at residue 8, so this is likely a read error; the protein given here is translated from the DNA itself. The gene calls are TRDV3 and TRDJ1, with TRDD3 as a possible D gene (5 bases). The germline CDR1 and CDR2 sequences are TVYSNPD and GDNSRS (reference sequence). Between the trimmed V and J ends, which lost 3 bases and 1 base, there was a span of 15 bases. The CDR3 is 14 residues long. The CDR3 spells CAFGIRTATDKLIF. The CDR3 nucleotides read TGTGCCTTCGGTATACGCACTGCCACCGATAAACTCATCTTT. Filled out from reference TRDV3 and TRDJ1, the complete variable domain reads CDKVTQSSPDQTVASGSEVVLLCTYDTVYSNPDLFWYRIRPDYSFQFVFYGDNSRSEGADFTQGRFSVKHILTQKAFHLVISPVRTEDSATYYCAFGIRTATDKLIFGKGTRVTVEP.

Many counts were recorded for this clone. The amino acid sequence in TCRdb belongs to a much larger clone and departs from this DNA's translation at residue 7, likely a sequencing read error; the sequence shown is translated from the DNA. CDR3 nucleotide sequence: TGTGCCTGTGACCTTCTCACTGGGGGCCCGTACACCGATAAACTCATCTTT. Translating it yields CACDLLTGGPYTDKLIF. The genes are TRDV2 and TRDJ1, with 8 positions matching TRDD3. Assignment of the J gene here rests on matching the DNA to germline, because TCRdb gives none. The CDR3 runs to 17 residues. V dropped 3 bases and J dropped 0; count of bases not matched to a gene: 11. Germline V lookup: CDR1 GEAIGNYY, CDR2 EKD.

This clone came up once. In DNA form, the CDR3 reads TGTGCTCTTGGGGAATTTTTAAGTAGGCCTACAAGGCTGGGGGATCCCCACACCGATAAACTCATCTTT. It yields the protein CALGEFLSRPTRLGDPHTDKLIF. The gene calls are TRDV1 and TRDJ1; 9 positions match TRDD3. TCRdb leaves out the J gene; it was filled in here by matching the DNA to germline. Germline V gives CDR1 TSWWSYY, CDR2 QGS. Trimming took 2 bases from V and 0 from J; bases not matched to a gene: 25. The CDR3 has 23 amino acids.

With respect to this clone: The translation of this DNA and the TCRdb protein of a much larger clone differ at residue 13, probably owing to a read error; the protein shown here is translated from the DNA. V usage is TRDV2 and J usage is TRDJ1; D perhaps matches TRDD3 (6 bases). Since TCRdb gives no J gene, matching the DNA to germline was used here to assign it. Germline V gives CDR1 GEAIGNYY, CDR2 EKD. This CDR3 region has 16 residues. The V end was cut by 0 bases, the J end by 10 bases, with 23 bases between. CDR3 sequence reads: CACDTVSGIDSPRLIF. CDR3 bases: TGTGCCTGTGACACCGTATCGGGGATCGATTCTCCCAGACTCATCTTT.

Remarks on this clone: With a far larger clone one base away, a read error is the likely cause. The identical CDR3 is also encoded by other nucleotide sequences in the sample. The rearrangement joins TRDV3 to TRDJ1, with TRDD3 matching 10 bases. The trim removed 1 base at V and 0 bases at J, leaving 17 bases unmatched. CDR3 size: 19 residues. Germline CDR1 reads TVYSNPD; CDR2 reads GDNSRS (reference sequence). CDR3 bases: TGTGCCTTTAAAGGACCTCTTTGGGGGATACTGGCGTACACCGATAAACTCATCTTT. Translation: CAFKGPLWGILAYTDKLIF.

Turning to this clone: TCRdb's protein, taken from a much larger clone, differs from this DNA's translation at residue 10, likely owing to a read error; the protein displayed comes from the DNA. The chain couples TRDV2 to TRDJ2; 10 bases are a match to TRDD3. TCRdb supplies no J gene; here it was assigned by aligning the nucleotide sequence to germline. In germline, CDR1 is GEAIGNYY, CDR2 EKD. The length of the CDR3 is 14 residues. V was pared by 3 bases and J by 10 bases, with 7 bases of the junction left unmatched. CDR3 nucleotides: TGTGCCTGTGACGTACTGGGGGATCGGGAACAACTCTTCTTT. It encodes CACDVLGDREQLFF.